These 29 T cell receptor beta chains came from one sample sequenced in a study of T cells in Graves' hyperthyroidism and ophthalmopathy. Amplification of TCR beta CDR3 regions was performed using RNA transcripts as template. During a first-round RT-PCR of the TCR CDR3, the HTBI primer set was used. TCRdb recomputed calls from the multiplex PCR reads with MiXCR, one row per CDR3 protein. In the table there are hundreds of thousands of distinct CDR3 sequences, roughly 15% of which are singletons. The sequenced sample consisted of blood. The source of these receptors is a woman in her 40s with Graves' ophthalmopathy.

This clonotype has a handful of counts. The V gene is TRBV3-1, the J gene TRBJ2-4; tentatively, D is TRBD2 (6 bases). Germline CDR1 is LGHDT and CDR2 is YNNKEL (reference sequence). Trimming cost V 1 base and J 0 bases, with 16 bases left between them. This CDR3 region has 18 residues. CDR3 region: CASSQGDRGLLAKNIQYF. Written as DNA, the CDR3 is TGTGCCAGCAGCCAAGGGGACCGGGGACTCCTAGCCAAAAACATTCAGTACTTC.

Concerning this clonotype: A much larger clone sits a single nucleotide away, making a read error possible. The rearrangement uses TRBV28 and TRBJ1-5; 8 bases are a match to TRBD1. The CDR3 loop spans 17 amino acids. Germline V gene sequence: CDR1 MDHEN, CDR2 SYDVKM. V lost 7 bases to trimming and J lost 6 bases; unmatched junction nucleotides: 17. The CDR3, as DNA: TGTGCCAGCAAAACCCCAGGGGGCGCGTCGTACAGTCAGCCCCAGCATTTT. It is translated as CASKTPGGASYSQPQHF.

This clonotype was picked up many times. Germline and junction disagree at one end, which may indicate a read error. The rearrangement uses TRBV6-2 or TRBV6-3 and TRBJ1-5, with D possibly being TRBD1 (5 bases). Per the germline V gene, CDR1 is MNHEY and CDR2 is SVGEGT. The CDR3 has 15 amino acids. The CDR3 reads CAGSYGGGGNQPQHF. DNA for the CDR3: TGTGCCGGCAGTTACGGGGGGGGAGGCAATCAGCCCCAGCATTTT.

The rearrangement links TRBV2 to TRBJ2-5; weak D call: TRBD2 (5 bases). This CDR3 comprises 13 residues. V dropped 8 bases and J dropped 2 bases, with 12 bases sitting between them. Germline-derived CDR1 and CDR2 are SNHLY and FYNNEI. The CDR3 loop reads CASGKEVQETQYF. In nucleotides, the CDR3 is TGTGCCAGCGGAAAGGAGGTACAAGAGACCCAGTACTTC. Full variable domain (rest looked up from reference TRBV2 and TRBJ2-5): EPEVTQTPSHQVTQMGQEVILRCVPISNHLYFYWYRQILGQKVEFLVSFYNNEISEKSEIFDDQFSVERPDGSNFTLKIRSTKLEDSAMYFCASGKEVQETQYFGPGTRLLVL.

This clonotype was recorded many times. The chain joins TRBV19 to TRBJ1-1; 10 bases match TRBD1. This CDR3 is built from 14 residues. After removal of 7 bases from V and 0 bases from J, the junction contained 2 bases not matched to a gene. CDR1 is LNHDA and CDR2 is SQIVND in the germline V gene (reference sequence). The CDR3, as DNA: TGTGCCAGTACCGGGACAGGGGTGAACACTGAAGCTTTCTTT. Its translation: CASTGTGVNTEAFF.

The table lists this clonotype with many counts. The chain has TRBV14 and TRBJ1-1; no clear D. This CDR3 comprises 15 residues. Germline CDR1 and CDR2: SGHDN and FVKESK. The V end was cut by 1 base, the J end by 3 bases, with 12 bases between. CDR3 DNA sequence: TGTGCCAGCAGCCAAGTTGGAGTCGAGGACACTGAAGCTTTCTTT. Translated, it gives CASSQVGVEDTEAFF. Full variable domain (rest looked up from reference TRBV14 and TRBJ1-1): EAGVTQFPSHSVIEKGQTVTLRCDPISGHDNLYWYRRVMGKEIKFLLHFVKESKQDESGMPNNRFLAERTGGTYSTLKVQPAELEDSGVYFCASSQVGVEDTEAFFGQGTRLTVV.

In this sample, this clonotype turned up a few times. The chain has TRBV10-2 and TRBJ2-5, with D tentatively TRBD1 (6 bases). This CDR3 comprises 14 residues. Trimming took off 8 bases at V and 1 base at J, with 14 bases between the two ends. CDR1 and CDR2 from the germline V gene are WSHSY and SAAADI. CDR3 coding DNA: TGCGCCAGCGCTATGGGGGCGCCCCAAGAGACCCAGTACTTC. It encodes CASAMGAPQETQYF.

The chain is built from TRBV20-1 and TRBJ2-2; the D call may be TRBD1 or TRBD2 (5 bases each). V was pared by 6 bases and J by 1 base, with 9 bases between. The germline V gene has CDR1 DFQATT and CDR2 SNEGSKA (reference sequence). The CDR3 runs 13 residues. In nucleotides, the CDR3 is TGCAGTGCCACGGGGCAGAACACCGGGGAGCTGTTTTTT. This translates into CSATGQNTGELFF.

There are many counts of this clonotype. This chain links TRBV20-1 with TRBJ1-2; perhaps TRBD1 as D (5 bases). Between the trimmed V and J ends, which lost 0 bases and 8 bases, there was a span of 13 bases. Germline CDR1 and CDR2: DFQATT and SNEGSKA (reference sequence). The CDR3 totals 13 residues. CDR3 bases: TGCAGTGCTAGAGATCAGGCAGGGTCCGGCTACACCTTC. Its protein is CSARDQAGSGYTF.

This clonotype was seen repeatedly, ten times or more. The gene calls are TRBV7-2 and TRBJ2-7; D unresolved. Germline V CDR1 and CDR2: SGHTA, FQGNSA. CDR3 length: 13 residues. Trimming took 4 bases from V and 3 from J, leaving 10 bases between them. CDR3 bases: TGTGCCAGCAGCTCTCAAAATATCTACGAGCAGTACTTC. Its protein is CASSSQNIYEQYF.

This clonotype was detected ten times or more. The rearrangement joins TRBV27 to TRBJ1-1; D gene uncertain. There are 13 residues in the CDR3. Trimming removed 5 bases from V and 5 bases from J, with 12 bases in between. Germline V CDR1 and CDR2: MNHEY, SMNVEV (reference sequence). CDR3 region: CASSNTFLTEAFF. The CDR3 DNA reads TGTGCCAGCAGTAACACCTTTCTTACTGAAGCTTTCTTT.

The gene calls are TRBV20-1 and TRBJ2-2; 8 nucleotides line up with TRBD1. Trimming cost V 4 bases and J 3 bases; bases outside gene matches: 10. CDR1 is DFQATT, CDR2 SNEGSKA, per germline (reference sequence). CDR3 length: 16 residues. CDR3 region: CSAKGSGGGDTGELFF. As DNA, the CDR3 is TGCAGTGCTAAGGGGTCAGGGGGCGGTGACACCGGGGAGCTGTTTTTT.

This clonotype was found many times. V usage is TRBV7-2 and J usage is TRBJ2-5; D gene ambiguous. Germline values: CDR1 SGHTA, CDR2 FQGNSA. The CDR3 sequence is 12 residues long. Trimming removed 5 bases from V and 0 bases from J, with 4 bases in between. The CDR3, as DNA: TGTGCCAGCAGCGAGTACCAAGAGACCCAGTACTTC. Translation: CASSEYQETQYF.

This clonotype was found many times. The V call is TRBV29-1, the J call TRBJ1-5; D is undetermined. The CDR3 runs to 13 residues. Germline CDR1 is SQVTM and CDR2 is ANQGSEA. The germline V and J ends were trimmed by 0 bases and 7 bases, with 10 bases remaining between them. CDR3 DNA sequence: TGCAGCGTTGAAGAGTCGGGAGGCCAGCCCCAGCATTTT. Its protein product is CSVEESGGQPQHF.

This clonotype was seen repeatedly, ten times or more. The chain has TRBV7-6 and TRBJ2-6; TRBD2 matches at 11 bases. This CDR3 is 17 amino acids long. Per the germline V gene, CDR1 is SGHVS and CDR2 is FNYEAQ. Unmatched junction bases numbered 6, after V lost 7 bases and J lost 1 base. CDR3 region: CASTVLAGASGANVLTF. CDR3 DNA sequence: TGTGCCAGCACCGTACTAGCGGGAGCGTCTGGGGCCAACGTCCTGACTTTC. The whole variable domain, filled in from reference TRBV7-6 and TRBJ2-6, reads GAGVSQSPRYKVTKRGQDVALRCDPISGHVSLYWYRQALGQGPEFLTYFNYEAQQDKSGLPNDRFSAERPEGSISTLTIQRTEQRDSAMYRCASTVLAGASGANVLTFGAGSRLTVL.

This clonotype was observed at least ten times. The chain uses TRBV6-5 and TRBJ2-5; a weak D match, TRBD1 (6 bases). Germline values: CDR1 MNHEY, CDR2 SVGAGI. Trimming left V 5 bases short and J 0 bases short, with 7 bases between. The CDR3 totals 13 residues. The CDR3, as DNA: TGTGCCAGCAGTACAGGGAACCAAGAGACCCAGTACTTC. Its translation: CASSTGNQETQYF.

This clonotype appeared many times. The rearrangement uses TRBV27 and TRBJ2-7; 8 bases map to TRBD2. The trim removed 3 bases at V and 1 base at J, leaving 5 bases unmatched. This CDR3 has 15 amino acids. CDR1 is MNHEY and CDR2 is SMNVEV in the germline V gene (reference sequence). This CDR3 is CASSFGLANSYEQYF. In DNA, the CDR3 is TGTGCCAGCAGTTTCGGACTAGCAAATTCCTACGAGCAGTACTTC.

This clonotype was found many times. This chain joins TRBV5-1 and TRBJ2-5; 7 nucleotides match TRBD2. CDR1 SGHRS and CDR2 YFSETQ come from the germline V gene. The CDR3 totals 15 residues. Trimming removed 1 base from V and 0 bases from J; junction bases left unmatched: 3. This chain's CDR3 is CASSLMGGYQETQYF. The CDR3 DNA sequence: TGCGCCAGCAGCTTGATGGGGGGGTACCAAGAGACCCAGTACTTC.

This clonotype was counted between two and nine times. The rearrangement uses TRBV6-5 and TRBJ2-3; 11 bases match TRBD2. CDR3 length: 14 amino acids. Germline V lookup: CDR1 MNHEY, CDR2 SVGAGI. V gave up 5 bases and J gave up 3 bases; unmatched junction bases: 1. The CDR3 reads CASSTSGSTDTQYF. CDR3 sequence (DNA): TGTGCCAGCAGTACTAGCGGGAGTACAGATACGCAGTATTTT.

In this sample, this clonotype turned up a few times. The rearrangement links TRBV5-1 to TRBJ2-7; weak D call: TRBD1 (5 bases). V lost 4 bases to trimming and J lost 5 bases, with 16 bases between them. The length of the CDR3 is 14 residues. The germline V gene has CDR1 SGHRS and CDR2 YFSETQ. DNA of the CDR3: TGCGCCAGCAGCGGGGCAGAAAAGTCTCACGAGCAGTACTTC. Translating it yields CASSGAEKSHEQYF.

This clonotype occurred many times. The chain recombines TRBV5-1 with TRBJ2-2; tentatively, D is TRBD1 or TRBD2 (5 bases each). The germline V gene has CDR1 SGHRS and CDR2 YFSETQ. Trimming stripped 1 base from V and 7 bases from J, with 11 bases between. This CDR3 is 14 amino acids long. The CDR3 protein is CASSLWDGLGELFF. The CDR3 bases are TGCGCCAGCAGCTTGTGGGACGGTCTCGGGGAGCTGTTTTTT.

In this sample, this clonotype turned up many times. The genes are TRBV5-6 and TRBJ2-2, with D perhaps given as TRBD1 or TRBD2 (6 bases each). V was cut by 0 bases and J by 0 bases, with 9 bases left in between. There are 16 residues in the CDR3. Germline values: CDR1 SGHDT, CDR2 YYEEEE. The CDR3: CASSLGRDTNTGELFF. The CDR3 DNA reads TGTGCCAGCAGCTTGGGGCGGGACACGAACACCGGGGAGCTGTTTTTT.

This clonotype was found many times. The genes are TRBV6-5 and TRBJ2-7, with no clear D. With 7 bases removed from V and 2 bases from J, the gap between germline ends came to 15 bases. Germline V gene lookup returns CDR1 MNHEY and CDR2 SVGAGI. This CDR3 comprises 14 residues. CDR3 nucleotides: TGTGCCAGCAAAACCCAGGCAGGCCCCTACGAGCAGTACTTC. The encoded protein is CASKTQAGPYEQYF.

With regard to this clonotype: Just one base apart from a much larger clone, this may be a read error. The chain has TRBV12-3 or TRBV12-4 and TRBJ2-7; TRBD2 is a possible D gene (5 bases). V was pared by 10 bases and J by 5 bases, with 15 bases between. There are 12 residues in the CDR3. In nucleotides, the CDR3 is TGTGCCAACAATAATCACGGGAACGAGCAGTACTTC. It translates to CANNNHGNEQYF.

Many counts were recorded for this clonotype. The rearrangement joins TRBV7-9 to TRBJ1-2; the D is unclear. The V and J ends lost 1 base and 8 bases respectively, with 8 bases between them. The CDR3 loop spans 12 amino acids. Germline V lookup: CDR1 SEHNR, CDR2 FQNEAQ (reference sequence). CDR3 sequence reads: CASSLVREGYTF. The DNA for the CDR3 is TGTGCCAGCAGCTTAGTAAGGGAAGGCTACACCTTC.

This clonotype came up many times. This chain joins TRBV28 and TRBJ2-7, with D tentatively TRBD2 (5 bases). V lost 1 base to trimming and J lost 6 bases, with 10 bases between them. From germline, CDR1 is MDHEN and CDR2 SYDVKM. CDR3 length: 13 amino acids. CDR3: CASSLYGIGEQYF. CDR3 nucleotides: TGTGCCAGCAGTTTATACGGGATAGGCGAGCAGTACTTC. The whole variable domain, filled in from reference TRBV28 and TRBJ2-7, reads DVKVTQSSRYLVKRTGEKVFLECVQDMDHENMFWYRQDPGLGLRLIYFSYDVKMKEKGDIPEGYSVSREKKERFSLILESASTNQTSMYLCASSLYGIGEQYFGPGTRLTVT.

The CDR3 region has the DNA TGCGCCAGCAGCCAAGAAGGCGGGGGGCGCGGGACCCAGTACTTC. It is translated as CASSQEGGGRGTQYF. The chain links TRBV4-1 to TRBJ2-5, with TRBD2 matching 8 bases. In germline, CDR1 is MGHRA, CDR2 YSYEKL. The CDR3 has 15 residues. The junction had 7 bases not matched to a gene; V was cut back by 0 bases and J by 7 bases.

This clonotype was picked up many times. V and J are TRBV28 and TRBJ2-5; 10 positions agree with TRBD1. V shed 7 bases, J shed 6 bases, and the junction held 11 bases outside the gene matches. This CDR3 comprises 15 residues. Germline V gene data show CDR1 as MDHEN and CDR2 as SYDVKM. The chain's CDR3 is CASKVAGQGGQTQYF. The CDR3 DNA is TGTGCCAGCAAGGTCGCTGGACAGGGGGGCCAGACCCAGTACTTC.

This clonotype was detected ten times or more. The chain uses TRBV6-1 and TRBJ2-7, with no clear D. The CDR3 consists of 12 residues. Trimming shortened V by 3 bases and J by 3 bases, and 6 bases separated the two germline ends. Germline CDR1 is MNHNS and CDR2 is SASEGT. Here the CDR3 reads CASSDSGYEQYF. CDR3 in DNA: TGTGCCAGCAGTGATTCGGGCTACGAGCAGTACTTC.